This TCR beta chain emerged from a study of shared clonotypes between healthy human individuals. Trimming pared 5 bases from V and 7 bases from J, leaving 15 bases between. The CDR3 has 14 amino acids. CDR1 is MNHEY and CDR2 is SVGAGI in the germline V gene. Only in-frame clones appear in the TCRdb table, and some are missing; sequencing was by immunoSEQ multiplex PCR. The table shows about 1 million clones, with 65% to 80% occurring only once. The study's findings and limits: The study found roughly 5% of naive CD4 clonotypes shared across several donors. Shared clonotypes across all four donors exceeded non-shared ones in generation probability.

Points on this clone: Its antigen is not identified.

The material sequenced was memory CD4+ T cells sorted from blood. Indicated subset: CD45RA-negative fraction. The chain combines TRBV6-5 with TRBJ2-1, with a weak D call TRBD2 (6 bases). This receptor was identified in a man younger than 35 in good health. Here the CDR3 reads CASSETLARNEQFF. CDR3 nucleotides: TGTGCCAGCAGTGAAACCCTAGCGAGGAATGAGCAGTTCTTC.